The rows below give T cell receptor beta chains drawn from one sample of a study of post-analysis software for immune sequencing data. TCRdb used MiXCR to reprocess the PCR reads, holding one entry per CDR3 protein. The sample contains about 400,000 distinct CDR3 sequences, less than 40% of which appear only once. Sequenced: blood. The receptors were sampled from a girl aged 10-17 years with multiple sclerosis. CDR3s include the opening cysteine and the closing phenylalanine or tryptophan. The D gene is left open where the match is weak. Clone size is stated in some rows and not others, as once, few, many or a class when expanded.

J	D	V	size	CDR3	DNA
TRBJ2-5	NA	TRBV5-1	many	CASSRWETEETQYF	TGCGCCAGCAGCAGGTGGGAGACAGAAGAGACCCAGTACTTC
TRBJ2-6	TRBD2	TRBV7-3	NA	CASSPTGGTGANVLTF	TGTGCCAGCAGCCCAACGGGGGGGACTGGGGCCAACGTCCTGACTTTC
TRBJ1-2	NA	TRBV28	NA	CASQALGRSYGYTF	TGTGCCAGCCAAGCATTAGGCCGGAGCTATGGCTACACCTTC
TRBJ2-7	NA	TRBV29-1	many	CSVAPSAGGPYEQYF	TGCAGCGTAGCCCCCAGTGCCGGGGGACCTTACGAGCAGTACTTC
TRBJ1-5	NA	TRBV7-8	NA	CASSGGALIPYQPQHF	TGTGCCAGTAGTGGGGGTGCCCTTATCCCGTATCAGCCCCAGCATTTT
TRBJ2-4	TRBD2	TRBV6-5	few	CASKTKRGGGIQYF	TGTGCCAGCAAAACGAAGCGGGGGGGTGGCATTCAGTACTTC
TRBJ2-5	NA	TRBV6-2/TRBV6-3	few	CASSYSAAQETQYF	TGTGCCAGCAGTTACTCGGCAGCCCAAGAGACCCAGTACTTC
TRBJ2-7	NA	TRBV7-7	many	CASSLGSGQHYEQYF	TGTGCTAGCAGTTTAGGTAGCGGACAGCATTACGAGCAGTACTTC
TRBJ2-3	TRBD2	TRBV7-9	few	CASTVGLAGGTDTQYF	TGTGCCAGCACCGTGGGACTAGCGGGCGGCACAGATACGCAGTATTTT
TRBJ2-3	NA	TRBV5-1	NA	CASSLQGPREDTQYF	TGCGCCAGCAGCTTGCAGGGACCCCGAGAGGATACGCAGTATTTT
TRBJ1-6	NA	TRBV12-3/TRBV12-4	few	CASSSEGSPLHF	TGTGCCAGCAGTTCAGAGGGTTCACCCCTCCACTTT
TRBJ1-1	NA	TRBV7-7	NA	CASGEGQQNTEAFF	TGTGCTAGCGGGGAAGGACAGCAAAACACTGAAGCTTTCTTT
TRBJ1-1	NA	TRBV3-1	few	CASSQDIMGIRHTEAFF	TGTGCCAGCAGCCAAGATATTATGGGGATTAGACACACTGAAGCTTTCTTT
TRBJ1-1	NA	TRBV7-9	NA	CASSLALMNTEAFF	TGTGCCAGCAGCTTAGCGCTAATGAACACTGAAGCTTTCTTT
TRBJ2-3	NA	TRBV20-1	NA	CSVRATSTDTQYF	TGCAGTGTCCGGGCTACTAGCACAGATACGCAGTATTTT
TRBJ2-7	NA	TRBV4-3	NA	CASSQDLGRSISYEQYF	TGCGCCAGCAGCCAAGATCTAGGCAGATCGATCTCCTACGAGCAGTACTTC
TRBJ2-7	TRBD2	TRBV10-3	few	CAISEGTSTPTYEQYF	TGTGCCATCAGTGAGGGGACTAGCACCCCCACTTACGAGCAGTACTTC
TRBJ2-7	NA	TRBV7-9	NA	CASSTRDLNYEQYF	TGTGCCAGCAGCACAAGGGACCTCAACTACGAGCAGTACTTC
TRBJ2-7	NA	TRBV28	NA	CASSFTGEDEQYF	TGTGCCAGCAGTTTTACAGGGGAGGACGAGCAGTACTTC
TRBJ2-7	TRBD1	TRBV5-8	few	CASSLADRGYEQYF	TGTGCCAGCAGCTTGGCCGACAGGGGCTACGAGCAGTACTTC
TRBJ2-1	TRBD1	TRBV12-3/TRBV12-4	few	CASTRGLTSGGNEQFF	TGTGCCAGCACCAGGGGGCTTACTAGTGGCGGCAATGAGCAGTTCTTC
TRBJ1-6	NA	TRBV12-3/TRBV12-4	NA	CASSLGGGRHSPLHF	TGTGCCAGCAGTTTAGGGGGCGGCCGTCATTCACCCCTCCACTTT
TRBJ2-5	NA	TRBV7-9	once	CASSFRDKEQETQYF	TGTGCCAGCAGTTTCAGAGACAAGGAACAAGAGACCCAGTACTTC
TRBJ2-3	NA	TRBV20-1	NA	CSARLKDSFNTDTQYF	TGCAGTGCTAGACTCAAGGACAGTTTTAACACAGATACGCAGTATTTT
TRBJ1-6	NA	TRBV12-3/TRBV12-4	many	CASSRGPYNSPLHF	TGTGCCAGCAGCCGGGGCCCCTATAATTCACCCCTCCACTTT
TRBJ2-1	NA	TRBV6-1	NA	CASRGFSYNEQFF	TGTGCCAGCCGGGGATTCTCCTACAATGAGCAGTTCTTC
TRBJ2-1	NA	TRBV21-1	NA	CASTPGVSSYNEQFF	TGTGCCAGCACCCCGGGGGTGAGCTCCTACAATGAGCAGTTCTTC
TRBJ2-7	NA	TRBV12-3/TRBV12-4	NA	CASSPGRYYEQYF	TGTGCCAGCAGCCCTGGTCGTTACTACGAGCAGTACTTC
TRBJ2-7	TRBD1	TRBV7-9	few	CASSFAKTGDLSYEQYF	TGTGCCAGCAGCTTCGCCAAGACAGGGGACCTCTCCTACGAGCAGTACTTC
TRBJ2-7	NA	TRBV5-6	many	CASSLDYEQYF	TGTGCCAGCAGCTTAGACTACGAGCAGTACTTC
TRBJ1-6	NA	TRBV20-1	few	CSARDYAGVGSPLHF	TGCAGTGCTAGAGATTACGCAGGGGTGGGTTCACCCCTCCACTTT
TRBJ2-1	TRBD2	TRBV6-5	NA	CASSKPGTSFNEQFF	TGTGCCAGCAGTAAGCCCGGGACTAGCTTCAATGAGCAGTTCTTC
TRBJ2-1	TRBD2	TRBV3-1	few	CASSQGASGGGPYNEQFF	TGTGCCAGCAGCCAAGGGGCTAGCGGGGGTGGGCCCTACAATGAGCAGTTCTTC
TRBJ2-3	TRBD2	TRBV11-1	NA	CASSPRRLAGTDTQYF	TGTGCCAGCAGCCCCCGCCGACTAGCGGGGACAGATACGCAGTATTTT
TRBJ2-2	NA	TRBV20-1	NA	CSAYRTGELFF	TGCAGTGCTTACAGGACCGGGGAGCTGTTTTTT
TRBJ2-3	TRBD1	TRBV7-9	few	CASSLRSGGIDTQYF	TGTGCCAGCAGCTTAAGGTCAGGGGGCATAGATACGCAGTATTTT
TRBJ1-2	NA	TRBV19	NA	CASSEYRDTEGYTF	TGTGCCAGTAGTGAGTACCGGGACACGGAGGGCTACACCTTC
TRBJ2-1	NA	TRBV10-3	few	CAIGGMSSYNEQFF	TGTGCCATTGGGGGAATGAGCTCCTACAATGAGCAGTTCTTC
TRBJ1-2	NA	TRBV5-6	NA	CASSLEGGFYGYTF	TGTGCCAGCAGCTTGGAGGGGGGCTTCTATGGCTACACCTTC
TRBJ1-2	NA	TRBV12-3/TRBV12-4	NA	CASSLTDTYGYTF	TGTGCCAGCAGTTTAACGGACACCTATGGCTACACCTTC
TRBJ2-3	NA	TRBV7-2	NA	CASSSPPGRQSSTDTQYF	TGTGCCAGCAGCTCCCCCCCCGGGCGCCAATCTAGCACAGATACGCAGTATTTT
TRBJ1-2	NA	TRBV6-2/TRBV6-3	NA	CASSSPNNYGYTF	TGTGCCAGCAGTTCCCCCAATAACTATGGCTACACCTTC